The 2 T cell receptor beta chains presented below share a single source sample, sequenced in a study of blood T cell repertoires in COVID-19. Sequencing was performed with immunoSEQ multiplex PCR; in TCRdb, only in-frame clones are kept and a portion is missing. The table records 250,000 to 350,000 clones, almost 90% of them present only once. Sequencing input: peripheral blood. Source of these receptors: a woman in her twenties or thirties with COVID-19, enrolled during active disease.

The V gene is TRBV2, the J gene TRBJ2-7, with 13 bases lining up with TRBD2. The germline V gene has CDR1 SNHLY and CDR2 FYNNEI. CDR3 size: 17 residues. After removal of 5 bases from V and 0 bases from J, the junction contained 7 bases not matched to a gene. The CDR3 DNA sequence: TGTGCCAGCAGTCTGGGACTAGCGGGATCCCTCTCCTACGAGCAGTACTTC. This encodes CASSLGLAGSLSYEQYF.

V and J are TRBV2 and TRBJ1-6, with 10 bases fitting TRBD1. In germline, CDR1 is SNHLY, CDR2 FYNNEI. V lost 7 bases to trimming and J lost 11 bases; unmatched junction nucleotides: 5. This CDR3 region has 13 residues. The CDR3 is CASNGQGDPPLHF. The CDR3 DNA reads TGTGCCAGCAATGGACAGGGGGATCCACCCCTCCACTTT.